The sample holds a few counts of the clone carrying this T cell receptor beta chain. Its antigen is currently unknown. Library construction for TCR beta used iRepertoire HTBI primers and Arm-PCR of CDR3 regions. TCRdb ran MiXCR on the multiplex PCR reads and lists one entry per CDR3 protein. The sample holds fewer than 550,000 distinct CDR3 sequences, 16% seen once. The CDR3 sequence is 15 residues long. V lost 7 bases to trimming and J lost 7 bases, with 19 bases between them. The germline gives CDR1 SGHVS, CDR2 FQNEAQ. The data stem from a study of regulatory T cells in long-lasting Graves disease. Points from the study as a whole: There were preferences for TRBV28, TRBJ1-2 and TRBJ2-5 in persistent disease.

Time point defined: newly diagnosed GD, antithyroid drugs for less than 3 months. PBMC-extracted RNA yielded the TCR library. This sample also belongs to another study, concerning T cells in Graves' hyperthyroidism and ophthalmopathy. That work adds: TCR CDR3 regions were first amplified by RT-PCR with HTBI primers. Ophthalmopathy got predicted by the model a median around 6.8 months before its onset.

The sample here was peripheral blood mononuclear cells (PBMCs), taken at new diagnosis, from a patient treated with antithyroid drugs. The receptor comes from a woman aged 35-65 years with Graves disease. J is TRBJ2-2 and V is TRBV7-8, with D perhaps matching TRBD2 (6 bases). CDR3 DNA sequence: TGTGCCAGCAACTCCCGACTCGGGACTCACGGGGAGCTGTTTTTT. This translates into CASNSRLGTHGELFF. Full variable domain (missing parts from reference TRBV7-8 and TRBJ2-2): GAGVSQSPRYKVAKRGQDVALRCDPISGHVSLFWYQQALGQGPEFLTYFQNEAQLDKSGLPSDRFFAERPEGSVSTLKIQRTQQEDSAVYLCASNSRLGTHGELFFGEGSRLTVL.